The TCR beta chain under discussion was sequenced for a study of beta chain features in type 1 diabetes. General study points: The study found moderately but significantly shorter TCRB CDR3s in all four CD4+ subsets of Type 1 diabetes patients.

This CDR3 has 13 amino acids. Per germline, CDR1 SEHNR and CDR2 FQNEAQ (reference sequence). Reverse transcribing all isolated RNA meant expressed TCRB transcripts were sequenced. The repertoire was sequenced with immunoSEQ multiplex PCR; TCRdb's copy has only in-frame clones and lacks some. Of 500,000 to 700,000 clones in the sample, 15% to 17% were seen once. A word on this clone: Its target is unknown.

The sequenced material came from naive CD4+ T cells from blood. The source of this sequence is a man between 18 and 29 years old in good health. The chain uses TRBV7-9 and TRBJ2-5, with D perhaps TRBD1 or TRBD2 (6 bases each). The J call may be in error: the DNA end matches TRBJ2-7 better. CDR3 sequence (DNA): TGTGCCAGCAGTAAGGGGGGAGTCTACGAGCAGTACTTC. It yields the protein CASSKGGVYEQYF.